The 31 T cell receptor beta chains below all came from one sample that was sequenced in a study of CD8 T cells in Susac syndrome. Random-hexamer reverse transcription was applied to roughly 0.5 to 1 ug RNA. TCRdb re-called the immunoSEQ multiplex PCR reads through MiXCR, storing one row per CDR3 protein. The repertoire holds 150,000 to 180,000 distinct CDR3 sequences, with approximately 94% as singletons. The sequenced sample consisted of CD8+ T cells from PBMCs. The receptors derive from a human donor with multiple sclerosis.

The chain carries TRBV30 and TRBJ1-6; 10 bases map to TRBD1. This CDR3 has 14 residues. Germline V gene data show CDR1 as GTSNPN and CDR2 as SVGIG (reference sequence). The junction had 5 bases not matched to a gene; V was cut back by 2 bases and J by 10 bases. In DNA, the CDR3 is TGTGCCTGGAGTCCCGGGACAGGGGTCTCACCCCTCCACTTT. It is translated as CAWSPGTGVSPLHF.

The chain carries TRBV2 and TRBJ1-2; 7 nucleotides match TRBD1. The CDR3 runs 14 residues. CDR1 is SNHLY and CDR2 is FYNNEI in the germline V gene. V was pared by 8 bases and J by 6 bases, with 12 bases of the junction left unmatched. DNA for the CDR3: TGTGCCAGCCCCCACCGAGACAGGGATAATGGCTACACCTTC. Encoded protein: CASPHRDRDNGYTF.

This chain connects TRBV20-1 to TRBJ2-1; 10 positions match TRBD2. The CDR3 has 14 amino acids. V gave up 1 base and J gave up 9 bases; unmatched junction bases: 6. Germline CDR1 reads DFQATT; CDR2 reads SNEGSKA (reference sequence). CDR3 protein: CSARGTSGASEQFF. The CDR3 nucleotides are TGCAGTGCTAGAGGCACTAGCGGGGCAAGTGAGCAGTTCTTC.

The chain combines TRBV7-9 with TRBJ1-4; no firm D call. The CDR3 length is 16 residues. Deletions cut 5 bases from V and 0 bases from J, with 13 bases between. CDR1 is SEHNR, CDR2 FQNEAQ, per germline (reference sequence). The CDR3 region has the DNA TGTGCCAGCAGCCACAGCAAACTTGCAACTAATGAAAAACTGTTTTTT. Amino acids: CASSHSKLATNEKLFF.

This rearrangement joins TRBV30 to TRBJ1-6; D is unresolved. The CDR3 totals 14 residues. V was clipped by 2 bases and J by 8 bases, with 13 bases between them. Germline V lookup: CDR1 GTSNPN, CDR2 SVGIG (reference sequence). The CDR3: CAWSRRGSDSPLHF. The CDR3 DNA reads as TGTGCCTGGAGTCGACGTGGATCGGATTCACCCCTCCACTTT.

J is TRBJ1-2 and V is TRBV24-1; 8 nucleotides match TRBD1. Germline-derived CDR1 and CDR2 are KGHDR and SFDVKD. The CDR3 is 14 amino acids. With 9 bases clipped from V and 5 bases from J, the junction kept 10 bases outside the gene matches. The CDR3 nucleotides are TGTGCCACCTCAACCTCGGACAGGGATTATGGCTACACCTTC. It is translated as CATSTSDRDYGYTF.

This clonotype appeared a single time. The chain combines TRBV16 with TRBJ1-1; TRBD1 is a possible D gene (5 bases). Deletions cut 3 bases from V and 1 base from J, with 12 bases between. The CDR3 covers 15 residues. Per the germline V gene, CDR1 is KGHSY and CDR2 is FQNENV. The CDR3 DNA follows: TGTGCCAGCAGCCAGGCCCTAGGACAGAACACTGAAGCTTTCTTT. Translating gives CASSQALGQNTEAFF.

The chain has TRBV12-3 or TRBV12-4 and TRBJ2-4; perhaps D is TRBD1 or TRBD2 (5 bases each). The CDR3 is 14 residues long. Between the trimmed V and J ends, which lost 5 bases and 1 base, there was a span of 9 bases. CDR3 sequence (DNA): TGTGCCAGCAGTGGGACCGTTGCCAAAAACATTCAGTACTTC. Translating it yields CASSGTVAKNIQYF.

The chain uses TRBV3-1 and TRBJ2-5; a possible D gene is TRBD1 (6 bases). The CDR3 is 14 amino acids. V lost 4 bases, J lost 0 bases, and 9 bases lay in between. Germline loops: CDR1 LGHDT, CDR2 YNNKEL (reference sequence). Here the CDR3 DNA reads TGTGCCAGCAGCCGTTGGACAGACCAAGAGACCCAGTACTTC. Protein: CASSRWTDQETQYF.

V gene TRBV3-1 combines with J gene TRBJ1-1, with D possibly matching TRBD1 (6 bases). In germline, CDR1 is LGHDT, CDR2 YNNKEL (reference sequence). V was shortened by 2 bases and J by 7 bases, with 17 bases between the two germline ends. This CDR3 comprises 15 residues. CDR3 sequence reads: CASSQQNRAGDEAFF. Written as DNA, the CDR3 is TGTGCCAGCAGCCAACAAAACAGGGCGGGAGATGAAGCTTTCTTT.

This clonotype has only a few counts. The chain carries TRBV7-3 and TRBJ2-3; D unresolved. Trimming left V 6 bases short and J 0 bases short, with 7 bases between. The CDR3 is made up of 13 amino acids. Germline loops: CDR1 SGHTA, CDR2 FQGTGA. CDR3 sequence: CASSRGSTDTQYF. CDR3 in DNA: TGTGCCAGCAGTCGCGGCAGCACAGATACGCAGTATTTT.

The chain employs TRBV19 and TRBJ1-6; tentatively, D is TRBD1 (5 bases). Per the germline V gene, CDR1 is LNHDA and CDR2 is SQIVND (reference sequence). V was cut by 4 bases and J by 9 bases, with 10 bases left in between. The CDR3 has 13 amino acids. CDR3 nucleotide sequence: TGTGCCAGTAGTAGGGGACTTGGTTCACCCCTCCACTTT. As protein: CASSRGLGSPLHF.

V gene TRBV16 combines with J gene TRBJ2-2; D not certain. Germline values: CDR1 KGHSY, CDR2 FQNENV. This CDR3 has 11 amino acids. Between the trimmed V and J ends, which lost 4 bases and 11 bases, there was a span of 8 bases. The chain's CDR3 is CASSRARELFF. CDR3 bases: TGTGCCAGCAGCCGAGCCCGCGAGCTGTTTTTT.

This chain uses TRBV5-1 with TRBJ1-6; maybe TRBD1 (6 bases). CDR1 is SGHRS and CDR2 is YFSETQ in the germline V gene. This CDR3 has 15 residues. The V end lost 2 bases, the J end lost 7 bases, and 13 bases lay between the germline ends. CDR3 sequence: CASSFLGGNNSPLHF. The CDR3 nucleotides read TGCGCCAGCAGCTTTTTAGGGGGTAACAATTCACCCCTCCACTTT.

The chain carries TRBV15 and TRBJ1-2; D call uncertain. CDR1 and CDR2 from the germline V gene are LNHNV and YYDKDF (reference sequence). This CDR3 spans 16 amino acids. Trimming took off 1 base at V and 3 bases at J, with 15 bases between the two ends. Written as DNA, the CDR3 is TGTGCCACCAGCAGAGCCCCAGACAACAATTACTATGGCTACACCTTC. Translation: CATSRAPDNNYYGYTF.

In this sample, this clonotype turned up once. The rearrangement joins TRBV6-2 or TRBV6-3 to TRBJ2-2; weak D call: TRBD1 (6 bases). V was pared by 2 bases and J by 9 bases, with 10 bases between. This CDR3 has 13 residues. Germline V gene sequence: CDR1 MNHEY, CDR2 SVGEGT. For the CDR3, the DNA is TGTGCCAGCAGTTACGAACAGGGCCGGGAGCTGTTTTTT. Its translation: CASSYEQGRELFF.

The J gene is TRBJ2-7, the V gene TRBV13; TRBD2 matches at 7 bases. The CDR3 covers 12 residues. Germline CDR1 PRHDT, CDR2 FYEKMQ (reference sequence). V shed 6 bases, J shed 6 bases, and the junction held 5 bases outside the gene matches. The CDR3 spells CASSGGESEQYF. The CDR3, as DNA: TGTGCCAGCAGTGGGGGGGAAAGCGAGCAGTACTTC.

This chain links TRBV9 with TRBJ2-7; 9 positions agree with TRBD1. The V segment lost 3 bases and the J segment 4 bases; nucleotides outside the gene matches: 8. CDR3 length: 15 residues. CDR1 and CDR2 from the germline V gene are SGDLS and YYNGEE. CDR3 sequence: CASSEGQGPRYEQYF. The CDR3 coding sequence is TGTGCCAGCAGCGAGGGACAGGGCCCCCGGTACGAGCAGTACTTC.

The V and J genes are TRBV20-1 and TRBJ1-2; D unresolved. Trimming cost V 6 bases and J 2 bases, with 13 bases left between them. CDR3 length: 13 amino acids. CDR1 is DFQATT, CDR2 SNEGSKA, per germline (reference sequence). CDR3 residues: CSAVPRENYGYTF. Written as DNA, the CDR3 is TGCAGTGCCGTTCCGAGGGAAAACTATGGCTACACCTTC.

The chain joins TRBV9 to TRBJ2-4, with D possibly matching TRBD1 (6 bases). The CDR3 is 13 residues long. Germline-derived CDR1 and CDR2 are SGDLS and YYNGEE. Deletions cut 2 bases from V and 3 bases from J, with 6 bases between. CDR3 in amino acids: CASSVGHKNIQYF. The CDR3 DNA follows: TGTGCCAGCAGCGTGGGACACAAAAACATTCAGTACTTC.

The chain joins TRBV29-1 to TRBJ2-7, with D perhaps matching TRBD1 or TRBD2 (5 bases each). The CDR3 runs 14 residues. Germline loops: CDR1 SQVTM, CDR2 ANQGSEA. Trimming removed 0 bases at V and 0 bases at J, with 9 bases between. The CDR3: CSVEEGEPSYEQYF. CDR3 sequence (DNA): TGCAGCGTTGAAGAGGGGGAACCCTCCTACGAGCAGTACTTC.

V usage is TRBV6-5 and J usage is TRBJ2-7; D is possibly TRBD1 (7 bases). CDR3 length: 14 amino acids. V lost 2 bases to trimming and J lost 2 bases, with 10 bases between them. Germline loops: CDR1 MNHEY, CDR2 SVGAGI. The CDR3 region is CASSYGGTAYEQYF. The CDR3 DNA follows: TGTGCCAGCAGTTACGGCGGGACAGCCTACGAGCAGTACTTC.

CDR3 protein: CASSSPRLHGNTIYF. The DNA for the CDR3 is TGTGCCAGCAGCTCACCACGCCTTCATGGAAACACCATATATTTT. The V call is TRBV13, the J call TRBJ1-3, with D unclear. Germline values: CDR1 PRHDT, CDR2 FYEKMQ (reference sequence). There are 15 residues in the CDR3. Between the trimmed V and J ends, which lost 4 bases and 3 bases, there was a span of 13 bases.

CDR3 region: CASSQTGGNTEAFF. The CDR3 coding sequence is TGTGCCAGCAGCCAGACTGGCGGGAACACTGAAGCTTTCTTT. The gene calls are TRBV14 and TRBJ1-1; no definite D call. This CDR3 has 14 residues. Germline CDR1 is SGHDN and CDR2 is FVKESK. The V end was cut by 3 bases, the J end by 1 base, with 9 bases between.

This clonotype was recorded once. The chain is built from TRBV15 and TRBJ2-1, with 7 bases lining up with TRBD1. The CDR3 has 14 amino acids. With 3 bases clipped from V and 8 bases from J, the junction kept 7 bases outside the gene matches. Germline CDR1 LNHNV, CDR2 YYDKDF (reference sequence). The CDR3 nucleotides are TGTGCCACCAGCAGGGTTCTCAGGGGGTATGAGCAGTTCTTC. Protein: CATSRVLRGYEQFF.

This chain uses TRBV27 with TRBJ1-3; maybe TRBD1 (6 bases). This CDR3 spans 14 amino acids. Germline V gene data show CDR1 as MNHEY and CDR2 as SMNVEV (reference sequence). The V and J ends lost 6 bases and 4 bases respectively, with 13 bases between them. The CDR3 coding sequence is TGTGCCAGCAGCCCGACAGGTCGGGGAAACACCATATATTTT. This gives the protein CASSPTGRGNTIYF.

The genes are TRBV12-3 or TRBV12-4 and TRBJ1-6; no definite D call. Trimming left V 3 bases short and J 14 bases short, with 14 bases between. The CDR3 is made up of 13 amino acids. The CDR3 nucleotides are TGTGCCAGCAGTTTGCGATCGAGTTGGACCCTCCACTTT. Translating gives CASSLRSSWTLHF.

The CDR3 here is CATLAGGTDTQYF. For the CDR3, the DNA is TGTGCCACCTTAGCGGGGGGCACAGATACGCAGTATTTT. This chain joins TRBV28 and TRBJ2-3, with 9 bases lining up with TRBD2. The V and J ends lost 10 bases and 1 base, in that order; junction bases with no gene match: 3. The CDR3 contains 13 residues. Germline values: CDR1 MDHEN, CDR2 SYDVKM. Full variable domain (missing parts from reference TRBV28 and TRBJ2-3): DVKVTQSSRYLVKRTGEKVFLECVQDMDHENMFWYRQDPGLGLRLIYFSYDVKMKEKGDIPEGYSVSREKKERFSLILESASTNQTSMYLCATLAGGTDTQYFGPGTRLTVL.

This rearrangement joins TRBV5-6 to TRBJ2-7, with D hard to call. The CDR3 length is 13 residues. CDR1 and CDR2 (germline): SGHDT, YYEEEE. V was shortened by 3 bases and J by 1 base, with 8 bases between the two germline ends. The CDR3 DNA is TGTGCCAGCAGCTATAGGAGTTCCTACGAGCAGTACTTC. Translated, it gives CASSYRSSYEQYF.

The rearrangement links TRBV2 to TRBJ1-2; D remains unclear. The V gene lost 4 bases and the J gene lost 4 bases, with 13 bases spanning the gap. This CDR3 is 14 amino acids long. Germline CDR1 is SNHLY and CDR2 is FYNNEI. CDR3 region: CASSGLGLAYGYTF. Here the CDR3 DNA reads TGTGCCAGCAGTGGACTGGGGTTAGCCTATGGCTACACCTTC. The whole variable domain, filled in from reference TRBV2 and TRBJ1-2, reads EPEVTQTPSHQVTQMGQEVILRCVPISNHLYFYWYRQILGQKVEFLVSFYNNEISEKSEIFDDQFSVERPDGSNFTLKIRSTKLEDSAMYFCASSGLGLAYGYTFGSGTRLTVV.

About this clonotype: One end of the junction does not line up with germline, which may come from a read error. The chain recombines TRBV20-1 with TRBJ1-2; D remains ambiguous. There are 10 residues in the CDR3. The V gene's germline CDR1 is DFQATT and CDR2 SNEGSKA (reference sequence). The CDR3 sequence is CSAPGEGHHF. In DNA, the CDR3 is TGCAGTGCTCCGGGAGAGGGTCACCACTTC.